These T cell receptor beta chains were read from a single sample in a study of T-cell memory formation after mild COVID-19. Each CDR3 protein gets one entry after TCRdb re-called the 5' RACE reads with MiXCR. The repertoire holds about 340,000 distinct CDR3 sequences, with approximately 22% as singletons. The sample consisted of PBMCs or a T cell subset sorted from them (not recorded which). Receptors were obtained from a man aged 18 to 30 who had mild COVID-19 (a few samples of this study predate the infection). Cell type and time point are not known. Each CDR3 is given with its conserved first and last residue. The order of the fields is CDR3 length, J gene, D gene, V gene, clone size, CDR3 DNA, CDR3 protein. A D gene is named only where the DNA matches it firmly. Part of the rows lack a size; the others show once, few, many or a class for expanded clones.

14,TRBJ1-6,TRBD1,TRBV7-9,few,TGTGCCAGCAGATCAGGGGGCGCGGTTTCACCCCTCCACTTT,CASRSGGAVSPLHF
15,TRBJ2-7,-,TRBV4-1,-,TGCGCCAGCAGCCAAAGACAGGCGAGCTCCTACGAGCAGTACTTC,CASSQRQASSYEQYF
14,TRBJ2-5,TRBD1,TRBV7-6,-,TGTGCCAGCAGCTTAGCGACAGGGAGCGAGACCCAGTACTTC,CASSLATGSETQYF
13,TRBJ2-5,-,TRBV2,few,TGTGCCAGCAGGGATCCTTTCCAAGAGACCCAGTACTTC,CASRDPFQETQYF
14,TRBJ2-2,TRBD1,TRBV27,-,TGTGCCAGCACCGGGACAGGGAACACCGGGGAGCTGTTTTTT,CASTGTGNTGELFF
12,TRBJ2-1,-,TRBV29-1,few,TGCAGCGTTGATAGGATGGACAATGAGCAGTTCTTC,CSVDRMDNEQFF
12,TRBJ2-3,-,TRBV20-1,-,TGCAGAGCTAGATTACCCCCGGATACGCAGTATTTT,CRARLPPDTQYF
12,TRBJ1-2,-,TRBV9,many,TGTGCCAGCAGCCCCTCTAACTATGGCTACACCTTC,CASSPSNYGYTF
12,TRBJ1-2,-,TRBV12-3/TRBV12-4,few,TGTGCCAGCAGTTTCTCGACAGAAGGCTACACCTTC,CASSFSTEGYTF
14,TRBJ2-7,-,TRBV2,-,TGTGCCAGCAGTGATAGTTGGGCCGCCTACGAGCAGTACTTC,CASSDSWAAYEQYF
16,TRBJ2-6,-,TRBV11-1,-,TGTGCCAGCAGCTCCGACGGAAACTCTGGGGCCAACGTCCTGACTTTC,CASSSDGNSGANVLTF
15,TRBJ2-5,TRBD1,TRBV2,-,TGTGCCAGCAGTGCAGACAGGGGGCAGCGTGAGACCCAGTACTTC,CASSADRGQRETQYF
14,TRBJ1-1,TRBD1,TRBV4-3,few,TGCGCCAGCAGCCGTAGGGACAGCCGGTCTGAAGCTTTCTTT,CASSRRDSRSEAFF
15,TRBJ2-7,TRBD1,TRBV12-3/TRBV12-4,few,TGTGCCAGCACCCCTTCCTACGGACAGGGGTACGAGCAGTACTTC,CASTPSYGQGYEQYF
15,TRBJ2-5,-,TRBV7-2,few,TGTGCCAGCAGCTCGCCCGGGACTGCAAAAGAGACCCAGTACTTC,CASSSPGTAKETQYF
15,TRBJ1-6,-,TRBV7-2,-,TGTGCCAGCAGCACCGTGGGCAGCCCTAATTCACCCCTCCACTTT,CASSTVGSPNSPLHF
12,TRBJ1-2,-,TRBV29-1,medium-sized,TGCAGCGTTGACGACGGAATGGGTGGCTACACCTTC,CSVDDGMGGYTF
14,TRBJ1-2,-,TRBV10-3,-,TGTGCCATCAGTGAGTCCCAGGGTAGCTATGGCTACACCTTC,CAISESQGSYGYTF
14,TRBJ1-1,-,TRBV3-1,few,TGTGCCAGCAGCCAAGATGCGATGATTACTGAAGCTTTCTTT,CASSQDAMITEAFF
12,TRBJ1-1,-,TRBV29-1,many,TGCAGCGTTGATCGGCAGTTTTTGGGAGCTTTCTTT,CSVDRQFLGAFF
15,TRBJ2-4,TRBD2,TRBV7-2,-,TGTGCCAGCAGCTTAGCGCTGGGCGGGGGAGGCATTCAGTACTTC,CASSLALGGGGIQYF
16,TRBJ2-1,TRBD2,TRBV20-1,few,TGCAGTGCTAGAGATATTGGGACTAGCGGCCACAATGAGCAGTTCTTC,CSARDIGTSGHNEQFF
15,TRBJ2-1,TRBD2,TRBV29-1,-,TGCAGCGCCTCGGGGGGGACGAGCTCCTACAATGAGCAGTTCTTC,CSASGGTSSYNEQFF
14,TRBJ2-3,TRBD1,TRBV15,many,TGTGCCACCAGCACCCGACAGGGAGCAGATACGCAGTATTTT,CATSTRQGADTQYF
15,TRBJ1-5,-,TRBV6-6,-,TGTGCCAGCTACACCCAACAGATGAGCAATCAGCCCCAGCATTTT,CASYTQQMSNQPQHF
14,TRBJ2-1,-,TRBV15,-,TGTGCCACCAGCAGAGATCGCGCGCTATTTGAGCAGTTCTTC,CATSRDRALFEQFF
15,TRBJ2-1,-,TRBV18,-,TGTGCCAGCTCACCAACCTGGGGGTCCTACAATGAGCAGTTCTTC,CASSPTWGSYNEQFF
14,TRBJ2-7,-,TRBV4-3,few,TGCGCCAGCAGCAGTGGACTACGGGACTACGAGCAGTACTTC,CASSSGLRDYEQYF
14,TRBJ2-7,TRBD1,TRBV27,-,TGTGCCAGCAGTTCTGGGACAGGGTCTGGCGAGCAGTACTTC,CASSSGTGSGEQYF
14,TRBJ2-3,-,TRBV7-2,-,TGTGCCAGCAGCCTCCCCACGGGGGTAGATACGCAGTATTTT,CASSLPTGVDTQYF
13,TRBJ1-5,-,TRBV12-3/TRBV12-4,-,TGTGCCAGCAGTTTCGCTCGGGAATCGCCCCAGCATTTT,CASSFARESPQHF
15,TRBJ1-2,TRBD1,TRBV7-2,many,TGTGCCAGCAGCCGTCCGGGACAGGGGGTATATGGCTACACCTTC,CASSRPGQGVYGYTF
13,TRBJ1-5,-,TRBV6-6,-,TGTGCCAGCAGTGCCCCGGGGACGCAGCCCCAGCATTTT,CASSAPGTQPQHF
13,TRBJ1-5,-,TRBV6-6,few,TGTGCCAGCAGTCCATCAGGGTTACAGCCCCAGCATTTT,CASSPSGLQPQHF
15,TRBJ2-3,-,TRBV4-1,few,TGCGCCAGCAGCGAAAGGGGGTCTAGGTTGGATACGCAGTATTTT,CASSERGSRLDTQYF
13,TRBJ2-5,-,TRBV6-5,few,TGTGCCAGCAGTTTTACGTACCAAGAGACCCAGTACTTC,CASSFTYQETQYF
16,TRBJ1-3,-,TRBV12-3/TRBV12-4,few,TGTGCCAGCAGTATGGACCTGGGGGACCCTGGAAACACCATATATTTT,CASSMDLGDPGNTIYF
13,TRBJ2-5,TRBD1,TRBV29-1,-,TGCAGCGTTGAAGGGACAGGTCAAGAGACCCAGTACTTC,CSVEGTGQETQYF
14,TRBJ2-7,-,TRBV25-1,-,TGTGCCAGCAGTGAAGGGGGTAGGACCTACGAGCAGTACTTC,CASSEGGRTYEQYF
15,TRBJ1-4,-,TRBV20-1,-,TGCAGTGCTGGGAAAGGGGCTGCAACTAATGAAAAACTGTTTTTT,CSAGKGAATNEKLFF
12,TRBJ2-3,-,TRBV7-2,many,TGTGCCAGCAGCCCCGAGGGAGATACGCAGTATTTT,CASSPEGDTQYF
14,TRBJ2-3,-,TRBV14,few,TGTGCCAGCAGCCTGCGTACCCACACAGATACGCAGTATTTT,CASSLRTHTDTQYF
14,TRBJ2-3,-,TRBV7-3,few,TGTGCCAGCAGCTTGACAGGATTCACAGATACGCAGTATTTT,CASSLTGFTDTQYF
14,TRBJ1-6,-,TRBV12-3/TRBV12-4,few,TGTGCCAGCAGCCCCGGGGCCCATAATTCACCCCTCCACTTT,CASSPGAHNSPLHF
13,TRBJ1-2,TRBD1,TRBV25-1,-,TGTGCCAGCAGAGAGACAGGGTCGAATGGCTACACCTTC,CASRETGSNGYTF
15,TRBJ2-1,TRBD1,TRBV5-1,-,TGCGCCAGCAGCTCGACAGGGCCCGAGATCAATGAGCAGTTCTTC,CASSSTGPEINEQFF
12,TRBJ2-3,-,TRBV6-6,-,TGTGCCAGCAGTTTTGAGGTAGATACGCAGTATTTT,CASSFEVDTQYF
15,TRBJ1-4,-,TRBV6-5,few,TGTGCCAGCAGTTACGGACGGACGGACTATGAAAAACTGTTTTTT,CASSYGRTDYEKLFF
16,TRBJ2-2,-,TRBV9,once,TGTGCCAGCAGCGTAATGCCGGACGGGGTCCCCGGGGAGCTGTTTTTT,CASSVMPDGVPGELFF
14,TRBJ1-1,-,TRBV20-1,few,TGCAGTGCCGCGGGGCGGGTTCGGGACACTGAAGCTTTCTTT,CSAAGRVRDTEAFF
15,TRBJ2-5,TRBD2,TRBV6-1,-,TGTGCCAGCAGTGAACGTCTAGCGGGACAGGAGACCCAGTACTTC,CASSERLAGQETQYF
14,TRBJ1-2,-,TRBV3-1,-,TGTGCCAGCAGCCAAGATGCCAACGGCGGGGGCTACACCTTC,CASSQDANGGGYTF
13,TRBJ1-2,-,TRBV7-2,few,TGTGCCAGCACTCCTAAGGCGCCTCATGGCTACACCTTC,CASTPKAPHGYTF
12,TRBJ2-5,TRBD2,TRBV6-1,-,TGTGCCAGCAAGCCGGGGGGGGAGACCCAGTACTTC,CASKPGGETQYF